This T cell receptor beta chain originates from a study of early T cells in non-severe SARS-CoV-2 infection. Study-wide points: Matching against VDJdb likely underestimated virus-specific expansions, favoring anti-spike CD8.

CDR1 is DFQATT, CDR2 SNEGSKA, per germline (reference sequence). The CDR3 is 15 residues long. V lost 1 base and J lost 4, with 15 bases in between. Attachment of unique molecular identifiers to individual cDNA molecules was performed. TCRdb passed the 5' RACE reads through MiXCR, listing each CDR3 protein once. The data contain around 110,000 distinct CDR3 sequences, around 10% of them singletons. A remark on this clonotype: Its antigen is as yet unknown.

Sequenced: whole blood. The chain links TRBV20-1 to TRBJ2-3, with D maybe TRBD1 (6 bases). The origin of this receptor is an adult who was a healthcare worker with PCR-confirmed SARS-CoV-2 infection or an uninfected control (not recorded which). CDR3 nucleotides: TGCAGTGCTAGAGCCCGAAGGGGGAGTTCAGATACGCAGTATTTT. It encodes CSARARRGSSDTQYF.